One and the same sample provided the 25 T cell receptor beta chains below, sequenced in a study of tumor and adjacent non-tumor tissue in lung cancer. This sample's RNA came from whole unsorted tissue. More than 3 cm separated this lung sample from the edge of the tumor. Three rounds of nested PCR, following a modified ARM-PCR protocol, produced the TCRbeta library. TCRdb reprocessed the multiplex PCR reads with MiXCR, giving one entry per CDR3 protein. The table has 60,000 to 85,000 distinct CDR3 sequences, over 65% seen once. Sequenced material: distant non-tumor lung tissue. These receptors all come from a man between 65 and 85 years old with non-small cell lung cancer.

A remark on this clonotype: One end of the junction is discordant with germline, which a read error may explain. This chain connects TRBV4-1 to TRBJ1-6, with TRBD1 as a possible D gene (6 bases). CDR1 and CDR2 (germline): MGHRA, YSYEKL. The CDR3 extends over 15 amino acids. CDR3 amino acids: CASRHTGPLQSTLHF. The CDR3 DNA reads TGCGCCAGCAGACATACAGGGCCCCTTCAGTCAACCCTTCACTTT.

In the case of this clonotype: A much larger clone differs from this one at a single base, so this may be a read error. CDR3 nucleotides: TGCGCCAGCAGCCAAGGAGGTTTGGGTAGTCAGTCCCAGCATTTT. Translating it yields CASSQGGLGSQSQHF. The J gene is TRBJ1-5, the V gene TRBV4-1; D gene ambiguous. CDR1 is MGHRA and CDR2 is YSYEKL in the germline V gene. This CDR3 is 15 amino acids long.

Remarks on this clonotype: Germline and junction disagree at one end, which may indicate a read error. V usage is TRBV5-4 and J usage is TRBJ2-5, with 9 bases identical to TRBD2. Germline values: CDR1 SGHNT, CDR2 YYREEE (reference sequence). This CDR3 is 16 amino acids long. The CDR3 spells CARSLRSGGVWETQYF. As DNA, the CDR3 is TGTGCCAGAAGCTTGCGTAGCGGGGGTGTGTGGGAGACCCAATACTTC.

The rearrangement links TRBV4-2 to TRBJ1-2, with D unclear. The germline gives CDR1 LGHNA, CDR2 YNFKEQ. CDR3 length: 15 residues. The V and J ends lost 2 bases and 8 bases respectively, with 18 bases between them. CDR3 protein: CASSQLVYETIGYTF. In DNA form, the CDR3 reads TGTGCCAGCAGCCAACTGGTATACGAGACCATCGGCTACACCTTC.

Worth noting for this clonotype: A junction end diverges from the germline sequence, so it may reflect a read error. This chain links TRBV11-2 with TRBJ2-1; 8 positions match TRBD2. The CDR3 length is 15 residues. From germline, CDR1 is SGHAT and CDR2 FQNNGV. The CDR3 DNA sequence: TGTGCGAGCATTTTAGAGACGGGGGGGCTCTATGAGCAGTTCTTC. Protein product: CASILETGGLYEQFF.

The chain joins TRBV20-1 to TRBJ2-5, with no clear D. The CDR3 covers 15 residues. Germline CDR1 and CDR2: DFQATT and SNEGSKA (reference sequence). V was pared by 0 bases and J by 5 bases, with 16 bases between. The CDR3 spells CSARDLIGSWETQYF. The DNA of the CDR3 is TGCAGTGCTAGAGATTTAATCGGGTCGTGGGAGACCCAGTACTTC.

The count of this clonotype is one. The CDR3 does not end in the conserved phenylalanine or tryptophan, so this is likely a read error. The limits of the CDR3 on the DNA are not certain, so only TCRdb's listed CDR3 is given. The chain uses TRBV6-5 and TRBJ1-1; the DNA was not compared with TRBD1, the D call given in the table. The length of the CDR3 is 13 amino acids, counting both ends. Germline lookup yields CDR1 MNHEY and CDR2 SVGAGI. The CDR3 reads CASKGHMNTETFS.

The chain joins TRBV6-5 to TRBJ2-2; TRBD1 matches 11 bases. The trim removed 1 base at V and 7 bases at J, leaving 14 bases unmatched. CDR3 size: 19 residues. Germline CDR1 and CDR2: MNHEY and SVGAGI. The CDR3 is CASSYYSPGTGGNGGELFF. The CDR3 region has the DNA TGTGCCAGCAGTTACTACTCCCCCGGGACAGGGGGTAATGGCGGGGAGCTGTTTTTT.

In regard to this clonotype: Given a much more abundant clone one base away, this may be a read error. The rearrangement joins TRBV7-8 to TRBJ2-1; D might be TRBD2 (6 bases). The germline gives CDR1 SGHVS, CDR2 FQNEAQ. The CDR3 is made up of 17 amino acids. The CDR3: CASSRTLGDFSYNEQLF. CDR3 in DNA: TGTGCCAGCAGCCGAACTCTAGGGGACTTCTCCTACAATGAGCAGCTCTTC. The full variable domain, with the rest looked up from reference TRBV7-8 and TRBJ2-1, is GAGVSQSPRYKVAKRGQDVALRCDPISGHVSLFWYQQALGQGPEFLTYFQNEAQLDKSGLPSDRFFAERPEGSVSTLKIQRTQQEDSAVYLCASSRTLGDFSYNEQLFGPGTRLTVL.

The V call is TRBV20-1, the J call TRBJ2-7; possibly TRBD2 for D (5 bases). Germline assignment: CDR1 DFQATT and CDR2 SNEGSKA (reference sequence). The V end lost 3 bases, the J end lost 2 bases, and 20 bases lay between the germline ends. CDR3 length: 16 amino acids. Here the CDR3 DNA reads TGCAGTGCTAGGAATCCGCCCGAGGGCGGAACCTACGAGCAGTACTTC. Translated, it gives CSARNPPEGGTYEQYF.

Concerning this clonotype: A junction boundary mismatches the germline segment, possibly from a read error. The rearrangement links TRBV4-1 to TRBJ1-1; 8 nucleotides line up with TRBD1. Germline V gene data show CDR1 as MGHRA and CDR2 as YSYEKL. The CDR3 sequence is 15 residues long. The DNA for the CDR3 is TGCGTCAGCAGTCAAGGACAGGGCTGGAACACTGAAGCTTTCTTT. This sequence encodes CVSSQGQGWNTEAFF.

In its sample, this clonotype was seen once. With a much larger clone just one base away, this may be a read error. The chain employs TRBV28 and TRBJ1-5, with 9 bases fitting TRBD1. Germline V CDR1 and CDR2: MDHEN, SYDVKM. The CDR3 has 16 residues. The CDR3 region has the DNA TGTACCAGCAGTATAACAGGGGGCGTCTTAGGTCAGCCCCAGCATTTT. It yields the protein CTSSITGGVLGQPQHF.

This chain uses TRBV11-3 with TRBJ1-1; D is unresolved. Germline CDR1 is SGHNT and CDR2 is YENEEA. CDR3 size: 16 residues. CDR3 region: CVRSFRYRTLNTGAFF. CDR3 sequence (DNA): TGTGTCAGGAGCTTCCGGTACAGAACCCTGAACACTGGTGCTTTCTTT.

As concerns this clonotype: The junction departs from the called germline gene at one end, perhaps through a read error. The CDR3 sequence is CASSFFVRDRTYEQYF. The CDR3 DNA reads TGTGCCAGCAGCTTCTTTGTCCGGGACAGGACCTACGAGCAATACTTC. V and J are TRBV5-6 and TRBJ2-7, with 8 positions matching TRBD1. CDR3 length equals 16 residues. The germline V gene has CDR1 SGHDT and CDR2 YYEEEE. Full variable domain (missing parts from reference TRBV5-6 and TRBJ2-7): DAGVTQSPTHLIKTRGQQVTLRCSPKSGHDTVSWYQQALGQGPQFIFQYYEEEERQRGNFPDRFSGHQFPNYSSELNVNALLLGDSALYLCASSFFVRDRTYEQYFGPGTRLTVT.

V usage is TRBV11-2 and J usage is TRBJ2-7; 8 nucleotides align to TRBD2. The germline gives CDR1 SGHAT, CDR2 FQNNGV. The CDR3 sequence is 15 residues long. The CDR3 DNA is TGTGCCAGCATCTTAGACCGGGGGGGCAGGTACGAGCAGTACGTC. It yields the protein CASILDRGGRYEQYV.

Concerning this clonotype: A much larger clone lies a single base off, so this may be a read error. V and J are TRBV5-6 and TRBJ2-6; D may be TRBD1 (5 bases). Germline CDR1 reads SGHDT; CDR2 reads YYEEEE. With 0 bases removed from V and 2 bases from J, the gap between germline ends came to 15 bases. This CDR3 spans 18 amino acids. This CDR3 reads CASSLGAGRNTGANVLTF. CDR3 bases: TGTGCCAGCAGCTTGGGGGCAGGGCGGAACACTGGGGCCAACGTCCTGACTTTC.

The chain has TRBV30 and TRBJ1-1, with a tentative D call TRBD1 (5 bases). This CDR3 spans 11 amino acids. Trimming stripped 4 bases from V and 7 bases from J, with 10 bases between. CDR1 and CDR2 from the germline V gene are GTSNPN and SVGIG (reference sequence). This CDR3 is CAWKGMSEAFF. The CDR3 nucleotides are TGTGCCTGGAAGGGGATGAGTGAAGCTTTCTTT.

As concerns this clonotype: Without the conserved terminal phenylalanine or tryptophan, this CDR3 likely stems from a read error. The V gene is TRBV6-5, the J gene TRBJ1-1, with D hard to call. V was pared by 0 bases and J by 7 bases, with 12 bases between. CDR1 and CDR2 from the germline V gene are MNHEY and SVGAGI. This CDR3 is built from 14 residues. The CDR3 here is CASSYSNSDNEAFI. The CDR3 region has the DNA TGTGCCAGCAGTTACTCGAATTCAGACAATGAAGCTTTCATT.

The chain couples TRBV28 to TRBJ1-6, with D tentatively TRBD1 (5 bases). The germline V gene encodes CDR1 MDHEN and CDR2 SYDVKM. The V gene lost 0 bases and the J gene lost 8 bases, with 23 bases spanning the gap. This CDR3 contains 19 residues. The DNA for the CDR3 is TGTGCCAGCAGTTTATGGCCCATCGGAGACAGTCACACTTATTCACCCCTCCACTTT. Translating it yields CASSLWPIGDSHTYSPLHF. Full variable domain (rest looked up from reference TRBV28 and TRBJ1-6): DVKVTQSSRYLVKRTGEKVFLECVQDMDHENMFWYRQDPGLGLRLIYFSYDVKMKEKGDIPEGYSVSREKKERFSLILESASTNQTSMYLCASSLWPIGDSHTYSPLHFGNGTRLTVT.

Of note for this clonotype: At one boundary the junction diverges from the germline segment, which might be a read error. V usage is TRBV29-1 and J usage is TRBJ2-5, with D possibly being TRBD1 (6 bases). This CDR3 region has 13 residues. Germline V gene sequence: CDR1 SQVTM, CDR2 ANQGSEA. In DNA, the CDR3 is TGTAGCATGGTCGACAGGTTCCGAGAGACCCAGTACTTC. Residues: CSMVDRFRETQYF.

As for this clonotype: The CDR3 does not end in the conserved phenylalanine or tryptophan, so this is likely a read error. V and J are TRBV29-1 and TRBJ2-5, with D perhaps matching TRBD1 (6 bases). The CDR3 runs to 13 residues. CDR1 is SQVTM, CDR2 ANQGSEA, per germline. V was pared by 8 bases and J by 2 bases, with 15 bases between. As DNA, the CDR3 is TGCAGCTTGGTAGACAGGTTACAAGAGACCCAGTACTTA. Amino acid sequence: CSLVDRLQETQYL.

On this clonotype itself: At one end, the junction sequence differs from germline, possibly due to a read error. V usage is TRBV7-9 and J usage is TRBJ2-7; the match to TRBD1 covers 7 bases. Germline CDR1 SEHNR, CDR2 FQNEAQ (reference sequence). The CDR3 is 15 residues long. CDR3 loop: CAGSSEGARSYEQYF. The CDR3 region has the DNA TGTGCCGGCAGTTCAGAGGGGGCGAGGTCCTACGAGCAGTACTTC. Based on the CDR3 plus reference TRBV7-9 and TRBJ2-7, the full variable domain is DTGVSQNPRHKITKRGQNVTFRCDPISEHNRLYWYRQTLGQGPEFLTYFQNEAQLEKSRLLSDRFSAERPKGSFSTLEIQRTEQGDSAMYLCAGSSEGARSYEQYFGPGTRLTVT.

In regard to this clonotype: At one end the junction does not follow the germline gene, possibly because of a read error. This chain connects TRBV11-2 to TRBJ1-1; D gene uncertain. Germline lookup yields CDR1 SGHAT and CDR2 FQNNGV. The CDR3 extends over 15 amino acids. The CDR3 is CASSFTNSRNTEAFF. DNA of the CDR3: TGCGCCAGCAGCTTCACCAATTCAAGGAACACTGAAGCTTTCTTC.

This clonotype came up many times. The chain recombines TRBV4-2 with TRBJ2-3; 11 bases fit TRBD2. Germline lookup yields CDR1 LGHNA and CDR2 YNFKEQ. CDR3 size: 20 residues. With V trimmed by 1 base and J by 8 bases, 20 bases remained unmatched. The CDR3 sequence: CASSQVATSGSPSAHPTQYF. In DNA form, the CDR3 reads TGTGCCAGCAGCCAAGTCGCCACTAGCGGGAGTCCCTCCGCCCACCCTACGCAGTATTTT.

For this clonotype: Germline is not matched at one junction end, which may reflect a read error. The gene calls are TRBV20-1 and TRBJ1-6; D remains unclear. The CDR3 has 17 amino acids. Germline V lookup: CDR1 DFQATT, CDR2 SNEGSKA (reference sequence). The chain's CDR3 is CNARDFMGSSYNSPLHF. In nucleotides, the CDR3 is TGCAATGCTAGAGATTTTATGGGGAGCTCCTATAATTCACCCCTCCACTTT.